This entry describes one TCR beta chain. The antigen is not known. The V segment lost 4 bases and the J segment 4 bases; nucleotides outside the gene matches: 9. This CDR3 has 15 amino acids. CDR1 is SGHRS, CDR2 YFSETQ, per germline. The sample belongs to a study of cytomegalovirus exposure and HLA in healthy donors. Study-wide results and limits: According to an earlier analysis, most TCR beta V segments yielded productive rearrangements about 90% or about 30% of the time. Versus the approximately 720-donor mean, an Asian-associated ancestry cluster reportedly showed fewer N-insertions in a later analysis. Researchers counted 164 TCR beta chains as cytomegalovirus-associated. Apparent HLA restriction characterized most CMV-associated TCR beta chains in a later analysis.

The PCR had 60 Vbeta and 13 Jbeta primers. Repertoires were generated with immunoSEQ multiplex PCR, while TCRdb's copy carries only in-frame clones and drops some. The sample includes roughly 110,000 clones, roughly 82% of them seen just once. The chain employs TRBV5-1 and TRBJ1-1; 8 bases match TRBD1. What was sequenced was PBMCs. The source is a woman between 50 and 59 years old in good health and CMV-seropositive. CDR3 sequence (DNA): TGCGCCAGCAGCGTAGCCGGGACAGGAGGCACTGAAGCTTTCTTT. Translating it yields CASSVAGTGGTEAFF. Filled out from reference TRBV5-1 and TRBJ1-1, the complete variable domain reads KAGVTQTPRYLIKTRGQQVTLSCSPISGHRSVSWYQQTPGQGLQFLFEYFSETQRNKGNFPGRFSGRQFSNSRSEMNVSTLELGDSALYLCASSVAGTGGTEAFFGQGTRLTVV.